Listed below are T cell receptor beta chains from one sample, sequenced in a study of blood T cell repertoires in COVID-19. TCRdb's table, derived via immunoSEQ multiplex PCR, lists solely in-frame clones and lacks some. The sample carries about 140,000 clones, over 75% recorded once. Sequencing was done on a sample of peripheral blood. Every receptor here comes from a man in his forties or fifties with acute or convalescent COVID-19. CDR3s include the opening cysteine and the closing phenylalanine or tryptophan. Each record gives: clone size, D gene, V gene, J gene, CDR3 DNA, CDR3 protein. A D gene is named only where the DNA matches it firmly. Clone size is given for some rows only: seen once, a few or many times, or a class if the clone is expanded.

abundance: -
d_gene: -
v_gene: TRBV28
j_gene: TRBJ2-7
CDR3nt: TGTGCCAGCAGTTTACCCCCCTCAGCGTTGCACACCTACGAGCAGTACTTC
CDR3aa: CASSLPPSALHTYEQYF

abundance: -
d_gene: TRBD1
v_gene: TRBV29-1
j_gene: TRBJ1-5
CDR3nt: TGCAGCTTATACCTCGCCCCGGGACAGAACCCCGATAGCAATCAGCCCCAGCATTTT
CDR3aa: CSLYLAPGQNPDSNQPQHF

abundance: few
d_gene: TRBD1
v_gene: TRBV6-5
j_gene: TRBJ2-7
CDR3nt: TGTGCCAGCAGCTGGGGACAGTACTACGAGCAGTACTTC
CDR3aa: CASSWGQYYEQYF

abundance: -
d_gene: -
v_gene: TRBV3-1/TRBV3-2
j_gene: TRBJ2-7
CDR3nt: TGTGCCAGCAGCCATCAGGGAGCCGGGTCGGCGGGGACCTACGAGCAGTACTTC
CDR3aa: CASSHQGAGSAGTYEQYF

abundance: -
d_gene: -
v_gene: TRBV24-1
j_gene: TRBJ2-2
CDR3nt: TGTGCCACCAGTGATTTTAGGAACACCGGGGAGCTGTTTTTT
CDR3aa: CATSDFRNTGELFF

abundance: -
d_gene: -
v_gene: TRBV30
j_gene: TRBJ1-2
CDR3nt: TGTGCCTGGAGCCGCGGGGCTGGAGACTATGGCTACACCTTC
CDR3aa: CAWSRGAGDYGYTF

abundance: once
d_gene: -
v_gene: TRBV6-1
j_gene: TRBJ2-1
CDR3nt: TGTGCCAGCAGTGAATGGTCTAGCTCCTACAATGAGCAGTTCTTC
CDR3aa: CASSEWSSSYNEQFF

abundance: -
d_gene: TRBD1
v_gene: TRBV29-1
j_gene: TRBJ1-4
CDR3nt: TGCAGCGTTAACCGGGACAGTAATGAAAAACTGTTTTTT
CDR3aa: CSVNRDSNEKLFF

abundance: -
d_gene: -
v_gene: TRBV19
j_gene: TRBJ2-1
CDR3nt: TGTGCCAGTAGTGTCGCGACAGCCTACAATGAGCAGTTCTTC
CDR3aa: CASSVATAYNEQFF

abundance: -
d_gene: TRBD1
v_gene: TRBV2
j_gene: TRBJ1-2
CDR3nt: TGTGCCAGCAGTCTTCCCGGAGGCTGGACAGGGGGCGGTAGCTATGGCTACACCTTC
CDR3aa: CASSLPGGWTGGGSYGYTF

abundance: -
d_gene: -
v_gene: TRBV5-1
j_gene: TRBJ1-1
CDR3nt: TGCGCCAGCAGCTTATCCGTAGAGGGAGGGCGGGCTTTCTTT
CDR3aa: CASSLSVEGGRAFF

abundance: -
d_gene: TRBD2
v_gene: TRBV28
j_gene: TRBJ2-1
CDR3nt: TGTGCCAGCAACCCCAGCGGGAGGGCCGTTGAGCAGTTCTTC
CDR3aa: CASNPSGRAVEQFF

abundance: -
d_gene: TRBD1
v_gene: TRBV29-1
j_gene: TRBJ1-1
CDR3nt: TGCAGCGGTGGACAGGGGGCTGGTGAAGCTTTCTTT
CDR3aa: CSGGQGAGEAFF

abundance: few
d_gene: -
v_gene: TRBV13
j_gene: TRBJ1-1
CDR3nt: TGTGCCAGCAGCAATATGAACACTGAAGCTTTCTTT
CDR3aa: CASSNMNTEAFF

abundance: -
d_gene: TRBD2
v_gene: TRBV24-1
j_gene: TRBJ2-1
CDR3nt: TGTGCCACCAGTGATGCTACTAGCGGGAGAAGGAATGAGCAGTTCTTC
CDR3aa: CATSDATSGRRNEQFF

abundance: -
d_gene: TRBD1
v_gene: TRBV14
j_gene: TRBJ1-1
CDR3nt: TGTGCCAGCAGCCTCCGACAGGGAACTATGAACACTGAAGCTTTCTTT
CDR3aa: CASSLRQGTMNTEAFF

abundance: -
d_gene: -
v_gene: TRBV6-6
j_gene: TRBJ2-3
CDR3nt: TGTGCCAGCAGTTCGCGGGGGCTGACAGATACGCAGTATTTT
CDR3aa: CASSSRGLTDTQYF

abundance: -
d_gene: -
v_gene: TRBV28
j_gene: TRBJ1-4
CDR3nt: TGTGCCAGCAGGCAGGGGTTTGCTAATGAAAAACTGTTTTTT
CDR3aa: CASRQGFANEKLFF

abundance: -
d_gene: -
v_gene: TRBV7-9
j_gene: TRBJ1-2
CDR3nt: TGTGCCAGCCTCGGTACAGGCGCGGGGTATGGCTACACCTTC
CDR3aa: CASLGTGAGYGYTF

abundance: few
d_gene: TRBD2
v_gene: TRBV5-1
j_gene: TRBJ2-2
CDR3nt: TGCGCCAGCAGCTTGGCCGGCGGGAGCTACACCGGGGAGCTGTTTTTT
CDR3aa: CASSLAGGSYTGELFF

abundance: -
d_gene: TRBD1
v_gene: TRBV19
j_gene: TRBJ1-2
CDR3nt: TGTGCCAGTAGTACTAGACAGGGGACCCTGACTAACTATGGCTACACCTTC
CDR3aa: CASSTRQGTLTNYGYTF

abundance: -
d_gene: TRBD1
v_gene: TRBV30
j_gene: TRBJ1-5
CDR3nt: TGTGCCTGGGCGACAGGGGGCAATCAGCCCCAGCATTTT
CDR3aa: CAWATGGNQPQHF

abundance: -
d_gene: -
v_gene: TRBV12-1
j_gene: TRBJ2-2
CDR3nt: TGTGCCAGCACCCCGCCGGGACAGGGGGTCGTCGGGGAGCTGTTTTTT
CDR3aa: CASTPPGQGVVGELFF

abundance: -
d_gene: TRBD1
v_gene: TRBV6-2/TRBV6-3
j_gene: TRBJ1-4
CDR3nt: TGTGCCAGCAGTTACTCGAAGTTTACAGGGGTTGAAAAACTGTTTTTT
CDR3aa: CASSYSKFTGVEKLFF

abundance: -
d_gene: -
v_gene: TRBV10-3
j_gene: TRBJ1-1
CDR3nt: TGTGCCATCAGTGCCGGCGGGGGCCTCGTGAACACTGAAGCTTTCTTT
CDR3aa: CAISAGGGLVNTEAFF

abundance: -
d_gene: TRBD2
v_gene: TRBV13
j_gene: TRBJ2-7
CDR3nt: TGTGCCAGCACGGGGTTACTAGCGGACTCCTACGAGCAGTACTTC
CDR3aa: CASTGLLADSYEQYF

abundance: -
d_gene: -
v_gene: TRBV5-1
j_gene: TRBJ1-2
CDR3nt: TGCGCCAGCAGTCCTCTTGAAGAGGCTAACTATGGCTACACCTTC
CDR3aa: CASSPLEEANYGYTF

abundance: -
d_gene: -
v_gene: TRBV29-1
j_gene: TRBJ2-1
CDR3nt: TGCAGCGTTGAAACAGGGAAAGTCAATGAGCAGTTCTTC
CDR3aa: CSVETGKVNEQFF

abundance: -
d_gene: TRBD1
v_gene: TRBV2
j_gene: TRBJ2-7
CDR3nt: TGTGCCAGCAAGGGACAGGCCGACGAGCAGTACTTC
CDR3aa: CASKGQADEQYF

abundance: -
d_gene: TRBD1
v_gene: TRBV27
j_gene: TRBJ1-2
CDR3nt: TGTGCCAGCAGCCATAACGACAGGGGCGGTTGGCGCTACACCTTC
CDR3aa: CASSHNDRGGWRYTF

abundance: few
d_gene: TRBD1
v_gene: TRBV7-9
j_gene: TRBJ1-5
CDR3nt: TGTGCCAGCAGCCGTCAGGGGACAGGTAGCAATCAGCCCCAGCATTTT
CDR3aa: CASSRQGTGSNQPQHF

abundance: -
d_gene: -
v_gene: TRBV19
j_gene: TRBJ1-2
CDR3nt: TGTGCCAGTAGTATTTTGGGCAGTACTCATGGCTACACCTTC
CDR3aa: CASSILGSTHGYTF

abundance: -
d_gene: TRBD1
v_gene: TRBV19
j_gene: TRBJ2-1
CDR3nt: TGTGCCAGTAGACCACGGCCGGGACAGGGTGCCAATGAGCAGTTCTTC
CDR3aa: CASRPRPGQGANEQFF

abundance: -
d_gene: -
v_gene: TRBV10-1
j_gene: TRBJ2-7
CDR3nt: TGCGCCAGCAGTGACCCGGGACCAGCGGGCGAGCAGTACTTC
CDR3aa: CASSDPGPAGEQYF

abundance: -
d_gene: -
v_gene: TRBV28
j_gene: TRBJ1-2
CDR3nt: TGTGCCAGCAGTTCTCCAGGGGGCTACACCTTC
CDR3aa: CASSSPGGYTF

abundance: -
d_gene: TRBD1
v_gene: TRBV2
j_gene: TRBJ1-4
CDR3nt: TGTGCCAGCAGAACAGGGGTGGAACTGTTTTTT
CDR3aa: CASRTGVELFF

abundance: -
d_gene: -
v_gene: TRBV5-8
j_gene: TRBJ2-7
CDR3nt: TGTGCCAGCAGCTACAGCTACGAGCAGTACTTC
CDR3aa: CASSYSYEQYF

abundance: -
d_gene: -
v_gene: TRBV9
j_gene: TRBJ2-5
CDR3nt: TGTGCCAGCAGCTCATCCGGGACACCACAAGAGACCCAGTACTTC
CDR3aa: CASSSSGTPQETQYF

abundance: -
d_gene: -
v_gene: TRBV4-2
j_gene: TRBJ1-5
CDR3nt: TGTGCCAGCAGCCAAGGGCTCAATCAGCCCCAGCATTTT
CDR3aa: CASSQGLNQPQHF

abundance: -
d_gene: -
v_gene: TRBV18
j_gene: TRBJ1-1
CDR3nt: TGTGCCAGCTCAAGCAGGGATAGGAACACTGAAGCTTTCTTT
CDR3aa: CASSSRDRNTEAFF

abundance: -
d_gene: TRBD1
v_gene: TRBV5-1
j_gene: TRBJ1-3
CDR3nt: TGCGCCAGCAGCTTGAACGTGGCAGGGGGCTCGGGTGGAAACACCATATATTTT
CDR3aa: CASSLNVAGGSGGNTIYF

abundance: few
d_gene: TRBD1
v_gene: TRBV24-1
j_gene: TRBJ2-5
CDR3nt: TGTGCCACCAGTGACTCGGGACAGATTCAAGAGACCCAGTACTTC
CDR3aa: CATSDSGQIQETQYF

abundance: -
d_gene: TRBD2
v_gene: TRBV7-8
j_gene: TRBJ2-3
CDR3nt: TGTGCCAGCAGCCTTACTAGCGGGAGTGGAGATACGCAGTATTTT
CDR3aa: CASSLTSGSGDTQYF

abundance: -
d_gene: TRBD2
v_gene: TRBV5-1
j_gene: TRBJ2-1
CDR3nt: TGCGCCAGCAGCTCTGTAGCGGGGGGGCCCTACAATGAGCAGTTCTTC
CDR3aa: CASSSVAGGPYNEQFF

abundance: -
d_gene: -
v_gene: TRBV27
j_gene: TRBJ2-3
CDR3nt: TGTGCCAGCAGTCATAGCGGCACAGATACGCAGTATTTT
CDR3aa: CASSHSGTDTQYF

abundance: -
d_gene: TRBD1
v_gene: TRBV9
j_gene: TRBJ2-7
CDR3nt: TGTGCCAGCACCAGGGAGGACAGGGTGGCCTACGAGCAGTACTTC
CDR3aa: CASTREDRVAYEQYF

abundance: -
d_gene: -
v_gene: TRBV27
j_gene: TRBJ1-5
CDR3nt: TGTGCCAGCAGTTTATCGGTGGGGGGTTATCCCCAGCATTTT
CDR3aa: CASSLSVGGYPQHF

abundance: -
d_gene: -
v_gene: TRBV5-5
j_gene: TRBJ1-5
CDR3nt: TGTGCCAGCAGCTCGACGGGAGCGCAGCCCCAGCATTTT
CDR3aa: CASSSTGAQPQHF

abundance: -
d_gene: -
v_gene: TRBV28
j_gene: TRBJ2-3
CDR3nt: TGTGCCAGCACCCGCCCATGGGGGGGCCAAGATACGCAGTATTTT
CDR3aa: CASTRPWGGQDTQYF

abundance: once
d_gene: -
v_gene: TRBV19
j_gene: TRBJ1-3
CDR3nt: TGTGCCAGTAGTATAGCCGCCGCCGCGGACTCTGGAAACACCATATATTTT
CDR3aa: CASSIAAAADSGNTIYF

abundance: -
d_gene: -
v_gene: TRBV5-1
j_gene: TRBJ2-1
CDR3nt: TGCGCCAGCAGCTTGGTTGCGGCGAGCTCCTACAATGAGCAGTTCTTC
CDR3aa: CASSLVAASSYNEQFF

abundance: -
d_gene: -
v_gene: TRBV12-3/TRBV12-4
j_gene: TRBJ1-1
CDR3nt: TGTGCCAGCACCTGGGGGGGTGAGGGTGAAGCTTTCTTT
CDR3aa: CASTWGGEGEAFF

abundance: -
d_gene: -
v_gene: TRBV27
j_gene: TRBJ2-7
CDR3nt: TGTGCCAGCAGTTTAGGACCGAGGTGGGGGGGCGTCGGGACGAGCTCCTACGAGCAGTACTTC
CDR3aa: CASSLGPRWGGVGTSSYEQYF